What follows are 13 T cell receptor beta chains derived from one specimen sequenced in a study of a mutant IDH1 vaccine in newly diagnosed glioma. Antigen specificity for these receptors is unknown. Time point indicated: week 35, safety follow-up. What each vaccine dose contained was 300 ug of mutant IDH1 20-mer peptide, accompanied by topical imiquimod. The data were produced by immunoSEQ multiplex PCR, yet TCRdb's version contains in-frame clones alone and is incomplete. Here the sample spans about 68,000 clones, 80% to 85% being singletons. The starting material was PBMCs, obtained from a glioma patient whose treatment included an IDH1 peptide vaccine. The receptor set was obtained from a man younger than 35 with glioma.

The V gene is TRBV4-3, the J gene TRBJ1-4, with D possibly TRBD1 on 6 matching bases. V was pared by 1 base and J by 10 bases, with 16 bases between. Germline V CDR1 and CDR2: LGHNA, YSLEER. The CDR3 totals 15 residues. The CDR3 reads CASSQALAGEPKLFF. The CDR3 DNA sequence: TGCGCCAGCAGCCAAGCCCTAGCAGGGGAACCAAAACTGTTTTTT.

The chain combines TRBV7-8 with TRBJ2-1, with 9 bases that match TRBD2. The CDR3 is 15 residues long. Germline CDR1 is SGHVS and CDR2 is FQNEAQ. With 3 bases clipped from V and 10 bases from J, the junction kept 10 bases outside the gene matches. In DNA, the CDR3 is TGTGCCAGCAGCTTCCGGGCGGGAGGGCCGGCAGAGCAGTTCTTC. Protein sequence: CASSFRAGGPAEQFF.

The V gene is TRBV18, the J gene TRBJ1-3; TRBD1 agrees at 7 bases. Trimming at V came to 5 bases and at J to 4 bases, leaving 5 bases not matched to a gene. The germline V gene has CDR1 KGHSH and CDR2 LQKENI. This CDR3 region has 14 residues. CDR3 nucleotides: TGTGCCAGCTCAGCCGGGACAGTAGGAAACACCATATATTTT. Its protein product is CASSAGTVGNTIYF.

The rearrangement joins TRBV5-5 to TRBJ2-2; possible D gene TRBD2, 5 bases. The V end lost 4 bases, the J end lost 8 bases, and 18 bases lay between the germline ends. The CDR3 loop spans 15 amino acids. Per germline, CDR1 SGHKS and CDR2 YYEKEE (reference sequence). Here the CDR3 DNA reads TGTGCCAGCAGCCCCCGGGATCTAATAATAGGGGAGCTGTTTTTT. This sequence encodes CASSPRDLIIGELFF.

V usage is TRBV4-3 and J usage is TRBJ1-2; a possible D gene is TRBD1 (5 bases). Germline values: CDR1 LGHNA, CDR2 YSLEER. The CDR3 has 15 amino acids. V lost 1 base to trimming and J lost 8 bases, with 17 bases between them. The CDR3 is CASSQAWAGNYGYTF. CDR3 DNA sequence: TGCGCCAGCAGCCAAGCGTGGGCAGGGAATTACGGCTACACCTTC.

This clone was seen just once. J is TRBJ1-6 and V is TRBV9; D is unclear. Per germline, CDR1 SGDLS and CDR2 YYNGEE. This CDR3 spans 17 amino acids. Trimming cost V 0 bases and J 7 bases, with 17 bases left between them. CDR3 amino acids: CASSVDPVGLGNSPLHF. Written as DNA, the CDR3 is TGTGCCAGCAGCGTAGACCCCGTAGGGTTGGGGAATTCACCCCTCCACTTT.

V gene TRBV18 combines with J gene TRBJ2-5; D perhaps matches TRBD2 (7 bases). The CDR3 spans 14 residues. Between the trimmed V and J ends, which lost 4 bases and 2 bases, there was a span of 11 bases. Germline V CDR1 and CDR2: KGHSH, LQKENI. This CDR3 is CASSLQGGQETQYF. Written as DNA, the CDR3 is TGTGCCAGCTCACTACAGGGAGGGCAAGAGACCCAGTACTTC.

The chain combines TRBV4-2 with TRBJ1-6, with 8 bases lining up with TRBD1. The germline CDR1 and CDR2 sequences are LGHNA and YNFKEQ. After removal of 0 bases from V and 7 bases from J, the junction contained 14 bases not matched to a gene. CDR3 length: 19 residues. CDR3 amino acids: CASSQDDLARDRRNSPLHF. The CDR3 DNA is TGTGCCAGCAGCCAAGATGATTTGGCGAGGGACAGGCGCAATTCACCCCTCCACTTT.

The gene calls are TRBV27 and TRBJ1-1; D is ambiguous. Trimming took off 4 bases at V and 7 bases at J, with 7 bases between the two ends. The CDR3 totals 11 residues. Per the germline V gene, CDR1 is MNHEY and CDR2 is SMNVEV (reference sequence). For the CDR3, the DNA is TGTGCCAGCAGTTCAGACGGTGAAGCTTTCTTT. Translated, it gives CASSSDGEAFF.

This clone was seen just once. This chain links TRBV5-1 with TRBJ1-3; D is unclear. Per the germline V gene, CDR1 is SGHRS and CDR2 is YFSETQ. The CDR3 covers 14 residues. The ends were cut back, 5 bases at V and 0 bases at J, with 9 bases in the middle. In DNA, the CDR3 is TGCGCCAGCAGGAACATGAGCTCTGGAAACACCATATATTTT. Translating it yields CASRNMSSGNTIYF. Together with reference TRBV5-1 and TRBJ1-3, the CDR3 gives the full variable domain: KAGVTQTPRYLIKTRGQQVTLSCSPISGHRSVSWYQQTPGQGLQFLFEYFSETQRNKGNFPGRFSGRQFSNSRSEMNVSTLELGDSALYLCASRNMSSGNTIYFGEGSWLTVV.

The genes are TRBV7-6 and TRBJ2-3; 9 bases are shared with TRBD2. This CDR3 comprises 16 residues. Germline-derived CDR1 and CDR2 are SGHVS and FNYEAQ. V gave up 6 bases and J gave up 2 bases; unmatched junction bases: 9. This CDR3 is CASSPAVAGVTDTQYF. CDR3 DNA: TGTGCCAGCAGTCCAGCTGTAGCGGGGGTCACAGATACGCAGTATTTT.

The chain's CDR3 is CASSIFGLMNTEAFF. CDR3 bases: TGTGCCAGCTCAATCTTCGGGTTGATGAACACTGAAGCTTTCTTT. This rearrangement joins TRBV28 to TRBJ1-1; unclear D gene. Trimming cost V 8 bases and J 0 bases, with 16 bases left between them. From germline, CDR1 is MDHEN and CDR2 SYDVKM. The CDR3 totals 15 residues.

The chain links TRBV27 to TRBJ1-6; TRBD1 might be the D (5 bases). CDR1 is MNHEY, CDR2 SMNVEV, per germline (reference sequence). Trimming took off 3 bases at V and 4 bases at J, with 7 bases between the two ends. This CDR3 is 14 amino acids long. The CDR3 DNA sequence: TGTGCCAGCAGTTTTGGGGGTTATAATTCACCCCTCCACTTT. Its translation is CASSFGGYNSPLHF.